This TCR beta chain was sequenced during a study of blood T cell repertoires in COVID-19. Overall study context: The study drew acute and convalescent COVID-19 samples from the United States, Italy and Spain.

This CDR3 comprises 15 residues. Germline assignment: CDR1 SGHRS and CDR2 YFSETQ. Trimming removed 0 bases from V and 4 bases from J; junction bases left unmatched: 4. Authors' processing steps: Amplification of reference gene primers provided the estimated nucleated cell counts. Libraries were prepared by immunoSEQ multiplex PCR; TCRdb keeps only in-frame clonotypes and omits some of them. V, J and clone size are those of that table, while D and trimming were read from the DNA. Of about 170,000 clones listed, less than 85% are singletons. The study drew participants aged about 18 to 89 years from about two dozen US areas. Cohort allocation depended upon clinical history that participants reported.

Material for sequencing was PBMCs or T cells enriched from blood (not recorded which). This chain connects TRBV5-1 to TRBJ1-5; 7 bases are shared with TRBD1. The TCR originated in a woman between 50 and 59 years old who had recovered from COVID-19. The CDR3 region is CASSLGGQTNQPQHF. In nucleotides, the CDR3 is TGCGCCAGCAGCTTGGGGGGACAGACTAATCAGCCCCAGCATTTT. Looking up the rest from reference TRBV5-1 and TRBJ1-5 gives the full variable domain: KAGVTQTPRYLIKTRGQQVTLSCSPISGHRSVSWYQQTPGQGLQFLFEYFSETQRNKGNFPGRFSGRQFSNSRSEMNVSTLELGDSALYLCASSLGGQTNQPQHFGDGTRLSIL.